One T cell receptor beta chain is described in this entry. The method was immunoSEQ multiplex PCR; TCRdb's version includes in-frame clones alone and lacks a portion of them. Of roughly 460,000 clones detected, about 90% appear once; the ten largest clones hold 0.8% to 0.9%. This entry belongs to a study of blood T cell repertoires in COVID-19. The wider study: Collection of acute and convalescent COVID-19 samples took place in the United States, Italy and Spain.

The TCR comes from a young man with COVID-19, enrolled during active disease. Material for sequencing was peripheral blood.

The chain's CDR3 is CASSYGGGHSYEQYF. CDR3 DNA sequence: TGTGCCAGCAGTTACGGCGGGGGGCACTCCTACGAGCAGTACTTC. The rearrangement joins TRBV6-5 to TRBJ2-7, with 8 bases aligning to TRBD2. The CDR3 spans 15 residues. Germline V gives CDR1 MNHEY, CDR2 SVGAGI. Trimming at V came to 2 bases and at J to 0 bases, leaving 3 bases not matched to a gene.